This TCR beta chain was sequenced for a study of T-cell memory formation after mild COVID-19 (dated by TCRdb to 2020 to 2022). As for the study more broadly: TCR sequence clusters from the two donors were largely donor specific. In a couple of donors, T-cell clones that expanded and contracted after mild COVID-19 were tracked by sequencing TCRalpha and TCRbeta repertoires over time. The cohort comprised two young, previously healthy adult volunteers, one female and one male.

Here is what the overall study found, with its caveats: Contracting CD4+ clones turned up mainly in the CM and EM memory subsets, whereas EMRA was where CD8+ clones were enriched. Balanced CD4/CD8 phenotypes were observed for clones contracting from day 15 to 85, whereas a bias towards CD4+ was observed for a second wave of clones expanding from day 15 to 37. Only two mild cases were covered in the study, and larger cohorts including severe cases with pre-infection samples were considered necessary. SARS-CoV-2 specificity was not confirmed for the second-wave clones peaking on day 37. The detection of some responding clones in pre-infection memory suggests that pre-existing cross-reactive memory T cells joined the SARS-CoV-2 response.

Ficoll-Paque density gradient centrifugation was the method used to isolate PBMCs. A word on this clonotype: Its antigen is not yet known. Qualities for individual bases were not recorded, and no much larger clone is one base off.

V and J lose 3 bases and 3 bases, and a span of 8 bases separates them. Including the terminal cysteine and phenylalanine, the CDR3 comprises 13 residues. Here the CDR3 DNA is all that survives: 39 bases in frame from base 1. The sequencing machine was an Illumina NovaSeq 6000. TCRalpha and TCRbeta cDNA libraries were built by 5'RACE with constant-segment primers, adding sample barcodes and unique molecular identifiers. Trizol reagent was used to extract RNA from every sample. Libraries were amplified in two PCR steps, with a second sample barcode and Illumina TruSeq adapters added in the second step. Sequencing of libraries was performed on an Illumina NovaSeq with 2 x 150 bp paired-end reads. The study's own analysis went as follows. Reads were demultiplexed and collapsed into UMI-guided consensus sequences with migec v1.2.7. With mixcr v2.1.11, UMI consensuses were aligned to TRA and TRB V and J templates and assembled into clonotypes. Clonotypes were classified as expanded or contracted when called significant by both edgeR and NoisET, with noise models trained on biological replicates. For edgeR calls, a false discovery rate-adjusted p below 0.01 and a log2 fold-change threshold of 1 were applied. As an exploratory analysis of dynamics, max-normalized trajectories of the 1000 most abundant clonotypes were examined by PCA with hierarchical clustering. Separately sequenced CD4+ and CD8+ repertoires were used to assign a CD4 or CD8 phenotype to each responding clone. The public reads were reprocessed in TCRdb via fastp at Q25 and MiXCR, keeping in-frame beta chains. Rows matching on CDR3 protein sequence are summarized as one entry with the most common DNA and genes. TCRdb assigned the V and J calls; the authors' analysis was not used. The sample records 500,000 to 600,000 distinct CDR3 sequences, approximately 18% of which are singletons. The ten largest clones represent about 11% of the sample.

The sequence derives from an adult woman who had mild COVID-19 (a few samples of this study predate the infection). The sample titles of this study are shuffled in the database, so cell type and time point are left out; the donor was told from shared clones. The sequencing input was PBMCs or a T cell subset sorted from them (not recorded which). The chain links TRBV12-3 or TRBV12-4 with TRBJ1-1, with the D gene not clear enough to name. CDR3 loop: CASSFGVHTEAFF. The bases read TGTGCCAGCAGTTTTGGGGTGCACACTGAAGCTTTCTTT.